This T cell receptor beta chain is from a study of blood T cell repertoires in COVID-19. Background on the study: Researchers got acute and convalescent COVID-19 samples from the United States, Italy and Spain. PBMCs, B-cell-depleted T cells, or T cells were the source of the cDNA or gDNA that made up the material.

How the authors handled the data: Reference gene primer amplification in the assay estimated nucleated cell counts. Clones were read by immunoSEQ multiplex PCR, and TCRdb kept only the in-frame ones, dropping some. That table is the source of V, J and clone size, and D and trimming were worked out from the DNA. The sample yields 100,000 to 120,000 clones, 70% to 90% seen once. V was clipped by 10 bases and J by 3 bases; unmatched bases: 9. This CDR3 has 14 amino acids. CDR1 is ENHRY, CDR2 SYGVKD, per germline. This sequence was found in a woman aged 45-65 years with acute or convalescent COVID-19. Sample: peripheral blood. The genes are TRBV10-3 and TRBJ2-3; TRBD2 aligns across 8 bases. Written as DNA, the CDR3 is TGTGCCACCGGCGGGGGGCGAATAACAGATACGCAGTATTTT. Translation: CATGGGRITDTQYF.